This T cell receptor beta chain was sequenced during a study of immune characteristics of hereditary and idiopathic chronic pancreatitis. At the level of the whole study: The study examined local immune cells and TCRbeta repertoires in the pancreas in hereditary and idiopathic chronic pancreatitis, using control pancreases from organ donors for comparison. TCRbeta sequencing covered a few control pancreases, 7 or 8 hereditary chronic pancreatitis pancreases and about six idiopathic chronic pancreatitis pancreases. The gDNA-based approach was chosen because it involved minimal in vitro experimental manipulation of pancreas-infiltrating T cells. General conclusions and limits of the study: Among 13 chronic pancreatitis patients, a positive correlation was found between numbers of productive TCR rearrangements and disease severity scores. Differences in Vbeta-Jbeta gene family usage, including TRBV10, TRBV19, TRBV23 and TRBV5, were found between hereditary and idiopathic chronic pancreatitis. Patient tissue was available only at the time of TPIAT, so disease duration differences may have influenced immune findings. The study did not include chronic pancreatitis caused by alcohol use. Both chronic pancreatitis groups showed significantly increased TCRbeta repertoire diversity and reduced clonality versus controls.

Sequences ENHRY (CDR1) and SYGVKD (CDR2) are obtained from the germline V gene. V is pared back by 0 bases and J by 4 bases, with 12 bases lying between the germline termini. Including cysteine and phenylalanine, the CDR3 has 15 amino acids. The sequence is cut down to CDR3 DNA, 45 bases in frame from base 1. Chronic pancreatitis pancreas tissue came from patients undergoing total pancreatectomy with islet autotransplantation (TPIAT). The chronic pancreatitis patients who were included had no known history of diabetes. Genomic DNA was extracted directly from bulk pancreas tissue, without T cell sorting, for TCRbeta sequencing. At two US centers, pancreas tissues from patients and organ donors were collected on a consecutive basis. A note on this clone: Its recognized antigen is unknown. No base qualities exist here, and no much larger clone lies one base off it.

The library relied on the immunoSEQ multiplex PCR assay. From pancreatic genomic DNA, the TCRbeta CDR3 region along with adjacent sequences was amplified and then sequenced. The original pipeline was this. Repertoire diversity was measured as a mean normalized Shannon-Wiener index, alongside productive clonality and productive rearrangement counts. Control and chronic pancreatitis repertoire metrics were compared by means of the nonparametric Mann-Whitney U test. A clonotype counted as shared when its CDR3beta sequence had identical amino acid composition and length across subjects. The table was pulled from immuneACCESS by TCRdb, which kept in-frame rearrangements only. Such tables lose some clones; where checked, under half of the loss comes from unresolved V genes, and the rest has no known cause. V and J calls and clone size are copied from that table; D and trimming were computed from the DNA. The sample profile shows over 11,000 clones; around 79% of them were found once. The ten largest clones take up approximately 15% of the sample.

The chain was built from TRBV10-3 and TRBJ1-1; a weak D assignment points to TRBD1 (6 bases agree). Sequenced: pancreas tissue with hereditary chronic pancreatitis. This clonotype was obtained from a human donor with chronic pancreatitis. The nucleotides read TGTGCCATCAGTGAGTCGTTGGGGGCCGTCACTGAAGCTTTCTTT. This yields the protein CAISESLGAVTEAFF.